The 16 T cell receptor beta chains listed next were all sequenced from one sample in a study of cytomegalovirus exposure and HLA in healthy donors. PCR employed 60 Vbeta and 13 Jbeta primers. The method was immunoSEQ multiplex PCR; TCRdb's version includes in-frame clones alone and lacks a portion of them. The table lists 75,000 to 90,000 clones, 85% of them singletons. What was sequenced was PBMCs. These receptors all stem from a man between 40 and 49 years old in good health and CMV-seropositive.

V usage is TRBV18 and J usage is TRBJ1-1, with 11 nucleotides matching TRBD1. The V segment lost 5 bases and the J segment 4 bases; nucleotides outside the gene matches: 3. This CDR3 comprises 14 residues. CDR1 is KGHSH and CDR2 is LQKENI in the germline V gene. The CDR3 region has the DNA TGTGCCAGCTCAACCGGGACAGGGGGCACTGAAGCTTTCTTT. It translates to CASSTGTGGTEAFF.

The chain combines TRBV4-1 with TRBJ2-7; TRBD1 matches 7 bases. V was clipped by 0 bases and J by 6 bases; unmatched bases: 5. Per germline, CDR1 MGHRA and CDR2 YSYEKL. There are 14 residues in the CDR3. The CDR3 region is CASSQERGRGEQYF. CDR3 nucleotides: TGCGCCAGCAGCCAAGAAAGGGGGCGAGGCGAGCAGTACTTC.

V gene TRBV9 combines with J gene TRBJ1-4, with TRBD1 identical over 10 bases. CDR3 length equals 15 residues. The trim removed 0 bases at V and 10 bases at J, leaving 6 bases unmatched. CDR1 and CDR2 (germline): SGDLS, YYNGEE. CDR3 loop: CASSVEGQGSGKLFF. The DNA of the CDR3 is TGTGCCAGCAGCGTAGAGGGACAGGGGTCCGGAAAACTGTTTTTT.

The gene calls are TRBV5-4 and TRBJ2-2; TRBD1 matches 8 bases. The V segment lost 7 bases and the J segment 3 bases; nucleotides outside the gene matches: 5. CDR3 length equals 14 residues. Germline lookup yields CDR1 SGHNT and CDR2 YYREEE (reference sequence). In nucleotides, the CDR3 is TGTGCCAGCTATCCGGGACAGGACACCGGGGAGCTGTTTTTT. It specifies CASYPGQDTGELFF.

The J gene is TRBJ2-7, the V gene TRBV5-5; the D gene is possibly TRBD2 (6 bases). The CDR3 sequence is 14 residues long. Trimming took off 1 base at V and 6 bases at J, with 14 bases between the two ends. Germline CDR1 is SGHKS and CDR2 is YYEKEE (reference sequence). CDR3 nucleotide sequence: TGTGCCAGCAGCTTGCCGGGAGAGGTAGGCGAGCAGTACTTC. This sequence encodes CASSLPGEVGEQYF.

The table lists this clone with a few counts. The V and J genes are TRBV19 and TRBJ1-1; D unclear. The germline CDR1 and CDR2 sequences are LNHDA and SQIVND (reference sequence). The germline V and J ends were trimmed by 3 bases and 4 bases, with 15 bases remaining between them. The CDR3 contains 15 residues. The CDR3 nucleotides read TGTGCCAGTAGTATCAGTAGGAGGGCTGGCACTGAAGCTTTCTTT. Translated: CASSISRRAGTEAFF.

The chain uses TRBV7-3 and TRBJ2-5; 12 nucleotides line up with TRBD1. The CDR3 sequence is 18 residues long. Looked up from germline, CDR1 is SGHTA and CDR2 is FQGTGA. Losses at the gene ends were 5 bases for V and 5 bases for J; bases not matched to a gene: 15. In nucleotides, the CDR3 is TGTGCCAGCAGCCCCCTCTCTGGGACAGGGGGCCCTTTGGAGACCCAGTACTTC. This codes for CASSPLSGTGGPLETQYF. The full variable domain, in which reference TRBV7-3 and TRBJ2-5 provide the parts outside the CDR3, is GAGVSQTPSNKVTEKGKYVELRCDPISGHTALYWYRQSLGQGPEFLIYFQGTGAADDSGLPNDRFFAVRPEGSVSTLKIQRTERGDSAVYLCASSPLSGTGGPLETQYFGPGTRLLVL.

CDR3 in DNA: TGTGCCAGCAGCTTAGCTAACTTGAACACTGAAGCTTTCTTT. It translates to CASSLANLNTEAFF. The rearrangement joins TRBV11-2 to TRBJ1-1; unclear D gene. Between the trimmed V and J ends, which lost 1 base and 0 bases, there was a span of 6 bases. The CDR3 runs to 14 residues. The V gene's germline CDR1 is SGHAT and CDR2 FQNNGV.

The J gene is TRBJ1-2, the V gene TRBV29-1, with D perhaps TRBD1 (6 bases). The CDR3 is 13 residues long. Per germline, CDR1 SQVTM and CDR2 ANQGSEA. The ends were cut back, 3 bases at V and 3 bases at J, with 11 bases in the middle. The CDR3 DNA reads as TGCAGCGTTGAGTCTGACAGGTACTATGGCTACACCTTC. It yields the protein CSVESDRYYGYTF.

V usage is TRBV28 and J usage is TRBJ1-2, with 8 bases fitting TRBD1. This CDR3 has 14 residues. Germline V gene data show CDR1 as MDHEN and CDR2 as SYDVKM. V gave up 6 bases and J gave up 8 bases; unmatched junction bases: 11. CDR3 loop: CASSRDQGAGGYTF. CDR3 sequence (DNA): TGTGCCAGCAGCCGAGACCAGGGGGCGGGCGGCTACACCTTC.

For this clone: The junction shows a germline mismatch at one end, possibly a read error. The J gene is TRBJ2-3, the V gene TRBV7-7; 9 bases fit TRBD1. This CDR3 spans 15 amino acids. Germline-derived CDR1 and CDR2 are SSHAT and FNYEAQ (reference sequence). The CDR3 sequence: CASSLGTGFTDTQYF. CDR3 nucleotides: TGTGCTAGCAGCTTAGGGACAGGGTTTACAGATACGCAGTATTTT. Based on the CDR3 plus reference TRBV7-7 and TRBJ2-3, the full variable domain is GAGVSQSPRYKVTKRGQDVTLRCDPISSHATLYWYQQALGQGPEFLTYFNYEAQPDKSGLPSDRFSAERPEGSISTLTIQRTEQRDSAMYRCASSLGTGFTDTQYFGPGTRLTVL.

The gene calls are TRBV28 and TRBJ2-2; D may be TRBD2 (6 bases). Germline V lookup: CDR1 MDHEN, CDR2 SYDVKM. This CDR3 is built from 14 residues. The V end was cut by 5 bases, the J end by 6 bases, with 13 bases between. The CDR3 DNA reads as TGTGCCAGCAGTCCCAGACTAGGCCCCGGGGAGCTGTTTTTT. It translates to CASSPRLGPGELFF.

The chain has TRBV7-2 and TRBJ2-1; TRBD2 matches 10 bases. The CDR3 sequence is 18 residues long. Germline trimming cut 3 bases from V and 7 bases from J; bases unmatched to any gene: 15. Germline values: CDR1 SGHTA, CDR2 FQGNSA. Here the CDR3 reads CASSFLPLSSGSKNEQFF. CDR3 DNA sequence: TGTGCCAGCAGCTTCTTACCCCTATCTAGCGGGAGTAAAAATGAGCAGTTCTTC. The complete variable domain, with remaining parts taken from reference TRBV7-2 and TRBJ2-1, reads GAGVSQSPSNKVTEKGKDVELRCDPISGHTALYWYRQSLGQGLEFLIYFQGNSAPDKSGLPSDRFSAERTGGSVSTLTIQRTQQEDSAVYLCASSFLPLSSGSKNEQFFGPGTRLTVL.

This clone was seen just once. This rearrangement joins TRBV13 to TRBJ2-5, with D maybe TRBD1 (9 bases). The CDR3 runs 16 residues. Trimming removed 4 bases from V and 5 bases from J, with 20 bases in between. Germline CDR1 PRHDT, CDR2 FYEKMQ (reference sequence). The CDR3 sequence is CASSSGTGSGGETQYF. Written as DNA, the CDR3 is TGTGCCAGCAGCTCCGGGACAGGGTCGGGGGGGGAGACCCAGTACTTC.

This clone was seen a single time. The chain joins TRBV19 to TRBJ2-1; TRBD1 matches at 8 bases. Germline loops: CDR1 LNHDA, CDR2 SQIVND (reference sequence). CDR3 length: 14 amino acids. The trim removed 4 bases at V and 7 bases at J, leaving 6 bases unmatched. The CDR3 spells CASSTGGDGNEQFF. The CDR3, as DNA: TGTGCCAGTAGTACAGGGGGCGACGGGAATGAGCAGTTCTTC. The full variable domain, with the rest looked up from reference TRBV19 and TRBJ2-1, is DGGITQSPKYLFRKEGQNVTLSCEQNLNHDAMYWYRQDPGQGLRLIYYSQIVNDFQKGDIAEGYSVSREKKESFPLTVTSAQKNPTAFYLCASSTGGDGNEQFFGPGTRLTVL.

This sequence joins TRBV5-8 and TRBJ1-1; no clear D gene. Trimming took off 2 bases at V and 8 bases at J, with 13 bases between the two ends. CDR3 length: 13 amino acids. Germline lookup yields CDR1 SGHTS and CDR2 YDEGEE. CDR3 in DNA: TGTGCCAGCAGCTTACGAGGGAAGATCGAAGCTTTCTTT. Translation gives CASSLRGKIEAFF.